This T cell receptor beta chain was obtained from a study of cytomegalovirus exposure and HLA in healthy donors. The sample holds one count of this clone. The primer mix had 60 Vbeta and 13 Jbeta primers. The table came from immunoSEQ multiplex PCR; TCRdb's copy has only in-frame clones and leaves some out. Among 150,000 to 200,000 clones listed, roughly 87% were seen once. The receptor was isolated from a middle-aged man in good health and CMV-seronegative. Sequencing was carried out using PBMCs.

In DNA, the CDR3 is TGTGCCAGCAGCAGGGGAAGCACAGATACGCAGTATTTT. Protein product: CASSRGSTDTQYF. The V gene is TRBV6-6, the J gene TRBJ2-3; perhaps TRBD1 as D (6 bases). V shed 6 bases and J shed 0 bases, with 7 bases lying between them. This CDR3 contains 13 residues. Germline values: CDR1 MNHNY, CDR2 SVGAGI (reference sequence).